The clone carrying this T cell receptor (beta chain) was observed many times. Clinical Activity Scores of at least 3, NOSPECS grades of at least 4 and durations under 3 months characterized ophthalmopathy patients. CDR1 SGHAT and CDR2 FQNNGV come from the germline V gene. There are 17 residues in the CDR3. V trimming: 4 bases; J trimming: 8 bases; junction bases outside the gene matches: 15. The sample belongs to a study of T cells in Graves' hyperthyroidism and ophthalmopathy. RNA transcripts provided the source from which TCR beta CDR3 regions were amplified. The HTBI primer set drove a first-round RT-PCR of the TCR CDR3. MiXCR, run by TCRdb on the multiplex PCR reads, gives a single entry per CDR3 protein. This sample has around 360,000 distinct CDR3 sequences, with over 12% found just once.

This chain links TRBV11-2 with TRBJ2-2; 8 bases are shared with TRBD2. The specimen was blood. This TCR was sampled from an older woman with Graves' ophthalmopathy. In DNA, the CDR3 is TGTGCCAGCAGCTCCCGGACTAGCTCGAAACCCAGAGGGGAGCTGTTTTTT. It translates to CASSSRTSSKPRGELFF.